This section outlines one T cell receptor (beta chain) sequence together with its context. Using a J-beta primer mix together with a sample-barcoded 5' primer, a second PCR was run for about 7 to 12 cycles. MiXCR was run by TCRdb on the 5' RACE reads, yielding one entry per CDR3 protein. The sample lists about 1.8 million distinct CDR3 sequences; around half were seen once. The sample belongs to a study of blood T cells in healthy people across ages. Germline V gene data show CDR1 as MNHEY and CDR2 as SMNVEV (reference sequence). The CDR3 covers 15 residues. Trimming shortened V by 5 bases and J by 5 bases, and 18 bases separated the two germline ends.

Sequenced input: blood. The chain recombines TRBV27 with TRBJ2-5; perhaps TRBD1 as D (6 bases). The receptor was isolated from a woman between 40 and 50 years old in good health. CDR3 residues: CASSIQGLSLETQYF. DNA for the CDR3: TGTGCCAGCAGTATACAGGGATTGTCTTTGGAGACCCAGTACTTC.